This is a list of T cell receptor beta chains from one sample in a study of cytotoxic CD8 clonotypes in ibrutinib-treated CLL. Produced via immunoSEQ multiplex PCR; TCRdb's table is partial and in-frame only. This sample has roughly 250,000 clones; roughly 70% occur once, and the top ten carry 15% to 19%. The sample here was PBMCs, taken after 24 months of ibrutinib treatment. These receptors all come from a human donor with chronic lymphocytic leukemia. CDR3s include the opening cysteine and the closing phenylalanine or tryptophan. The D gene is left open where the match is weak. Expanded clones are given a class, and other clones once, few, many or no size at all.

J gene,clone size,V gene,D gene,CDR3 DNA,CDR3 protein
TRBJ1-4,.,TRBV5-4,.,TGTGCCAGCAGCACCAGGGATATTAATGAAAAACTGTTTTTT,CASSTRDINEKLFF
TRBJ2-7,.,TRBV30,TRBD2,TGTGCCTGGAGTTTACTAGCGGGAGGGCCCGGCGAGCAGTACTTC,CAWSLLAGGPGEQYF
TRBJ2-7,once,TRBV30,.,TGTGCCTGGAGGGGCGATGGGTACCCCTACGAGCAGTACTTC,CAWRGDGYPYEQYF
TRBJ2-7,.,TRBV14,.,TGTGCCAGCAGCCAAGACGGGTCGGGCACCTACGAGCAGTACTTC,CASSQDGSGTYEQYF
TRBJ2-3,.,TRBV14,.,TGTGCCAGCAGCCCTTTGGGGCTAGGGAGGCCAGATACGCAGTATTTT,CASSPLGLGRPDTQYF
TRBJ1-2,.,TRBV5-1,.,TGCGCCAGCAGCGTAATGGACAGATCCGGGGGCTACACCTTC,CASSVMDRSGGYTF
TRBJ2-7,.,TRBV5-1,.,TGCGCCAGCAGCTTGGAGGGGGGAGGCGAGCAGTACTTC,CASSLEGGGEQYF
TRBJ1-1,.,TRBV15,.,TGTGCCACCAGCAGATTAGTAGGGGGGAAGGCACTGAAAGCTTTCTTT,CATSRLVGGKALKAFF
TRBJ2-7,few,TRBV28,TRBD2,TGTGCCAGCCGGGGGACTAGCACCTACGAGCAGTACTTC,CASRGTSTYEQYF
TRBJ1-4,.,TRBV2,.,TGTGCCAGTTTGACAGACCCGAATGAAAAACTGTTTTTT,CASLTDPNEKLFF
TRBJ2-7,once,TRBV13,.,TGTGCCAGCAGCCTGAGGCCCTACGAGCAGTACTTC,CASSLRPYEQYF
TRBJ2-7,few,TRBV2,TRBD2,TGTGCCAGCAGTCCGACTAGCGGGAGCTCCTACGAGCAGTACTTC,CASSPTSGSSYEQYF
TRBJ2-1,.,TRBV20-1,.,TGCAGTGCTAGAGATCCCCCTGAGCAGTTCTTC,CSARDPPEQFF
TRBJ2-5,.,TRBV11-2,TRBD1,TGTGCCAGCAGCTTAGGGGACAGGGTCCAAGAGACCCAGTACTTC,CASSLGDRVQETQYF
TRBJ2-3,.,TRBV25-1,.,TGTGCCAGCAGTGTCCTCGGACAGGGAGGGGGGATCACAGATACGCAGTATTTT,CASSVLGQGGGITDTQYF
TRBJ2-3,.,TRBV7-3,.,TGTGCCAGCAGCTCTATCCGGGATACGCAGTATTTT,CASSSIRDTQYF
TRBJ2-7,.,TRBV7-9,TRBD2,TGTGCCAGCAGCTTACTTGGGACTAGCTACGAGCAGTACTTC,CASSLLGTSYEQYF
TRBJ1-1,.,TRBV27,.,TGTGCCAGCAGTTTATTTGGACGGCGCACTGAAGCTTTCTTT,CASSLFGRRTEAFF
TRBJ2-7,.,TRBV10-2,TRBD1,TGCGCCAGCCACGGGGGACAGGCCCCCCTCGAGCAGTACTTC,CASHGGQAPLEQYF
TRBJ2-7,.,TRBV27,.,TGTGCCAGCAGTTCCGGTGGCTCCTACGAGCAGTACTTC,CASSSGGSYEQYF
TRBJ2-7,once,TRBV9,.,TGTGCCAGCAGCGTAGGACTATATTCCTACGAGCAGTACTTC,CASSVGLYSYEQYF
TRBJ2-7,few,TRBV11-3,.,TGTGCCAGCAGCGGGAGAGGGGGGGAGCAGTACTTC,CASSGRGGEQYF
TRBJ2-1,.,TRBV2,.,TGTGCCAGCAACGGGTACAATGAGCAGTTCTTC,CASNGYNEQFF
TRBJ2-3,.,TRBV5-6,TRBD2,TGTGCCAGCAGCCTGGAGCGGGGGGGCGGCACAGATACGCAGTATTTT,CASSLERGGGTDTQYF
TRBJ2-3,.,TRBV7-2,TRBD2,TGTGCCAGCACCCTACTTGGACTAGCGGGAGTCTCAGATACGCAGTATTTT,CASTLLGLAGVSDTQYF
TRBJ2-7,.,TRBV5-6,.,TGTGCCAGCAGCTTGGATCGGGATATCGAGCAGTACTTC,CASSLDRDIEQYF
TRBJ2-7,.,TRBV11-2,TRBD1,TGTGCCAGCAGCGGACAGGTCCCCTACGAGCAGTACTTC,CASSGQVPYEQYF
TRBJ2-7,.,TRBV6-5,TRBD2,TGTGCCAGCAGCCTTTTAGGCGGGAGTCCCTACGAGCAGTACTTC,CASSLLGGSPYEQYF
TRBJ2-7,.,TRBV9,.,TGTGCCAGCAGCAAAGGAGCCCTTTCCCACGAGCAGTACTTC,CASSKGALSHEQYF
TRBJ2-3,.,TRBV9,TRBD1,TGTGCCAGCAGCGCGACAGGGAGATTCGCAGATACGCAGTATTTT,CASSATGRFADTQYF
TRBJ1-5,.,TRBV28,.,TGTGCCAGCAGTTTACTCTCGGACAGACTTAGCAATCAGCCCCAGCATTTT,CASSLLSDRLSNQPQHF
TRBJ1-1,.,TRBV7-2,.,TGTGCCAGCAGTTTTGGCGCTATCACTGAAGCTTTCTTT,CASSFGAITEAFF
TRBJ2-2,few,TRBV13,TRBD2,TGTGCCAGCAGCCAAGCGGGAGGGCCGGCCGGGGAGCTGTTTTTT,CASSQAGGPAGELFF